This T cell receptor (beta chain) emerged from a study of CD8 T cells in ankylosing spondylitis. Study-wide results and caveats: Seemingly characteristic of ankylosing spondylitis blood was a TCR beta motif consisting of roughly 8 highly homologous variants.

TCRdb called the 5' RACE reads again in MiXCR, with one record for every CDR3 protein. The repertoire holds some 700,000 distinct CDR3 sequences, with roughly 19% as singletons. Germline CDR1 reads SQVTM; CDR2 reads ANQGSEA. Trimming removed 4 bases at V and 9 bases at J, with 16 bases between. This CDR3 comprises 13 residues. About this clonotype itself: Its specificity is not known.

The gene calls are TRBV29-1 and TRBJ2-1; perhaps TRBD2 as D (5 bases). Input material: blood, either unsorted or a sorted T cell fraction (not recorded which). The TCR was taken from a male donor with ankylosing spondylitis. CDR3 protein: CSVGGSAKGEQFF. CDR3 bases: TGCAGCGTTGGCGGTAGCGCAAAGGGTGAGCAGTTCTTC.